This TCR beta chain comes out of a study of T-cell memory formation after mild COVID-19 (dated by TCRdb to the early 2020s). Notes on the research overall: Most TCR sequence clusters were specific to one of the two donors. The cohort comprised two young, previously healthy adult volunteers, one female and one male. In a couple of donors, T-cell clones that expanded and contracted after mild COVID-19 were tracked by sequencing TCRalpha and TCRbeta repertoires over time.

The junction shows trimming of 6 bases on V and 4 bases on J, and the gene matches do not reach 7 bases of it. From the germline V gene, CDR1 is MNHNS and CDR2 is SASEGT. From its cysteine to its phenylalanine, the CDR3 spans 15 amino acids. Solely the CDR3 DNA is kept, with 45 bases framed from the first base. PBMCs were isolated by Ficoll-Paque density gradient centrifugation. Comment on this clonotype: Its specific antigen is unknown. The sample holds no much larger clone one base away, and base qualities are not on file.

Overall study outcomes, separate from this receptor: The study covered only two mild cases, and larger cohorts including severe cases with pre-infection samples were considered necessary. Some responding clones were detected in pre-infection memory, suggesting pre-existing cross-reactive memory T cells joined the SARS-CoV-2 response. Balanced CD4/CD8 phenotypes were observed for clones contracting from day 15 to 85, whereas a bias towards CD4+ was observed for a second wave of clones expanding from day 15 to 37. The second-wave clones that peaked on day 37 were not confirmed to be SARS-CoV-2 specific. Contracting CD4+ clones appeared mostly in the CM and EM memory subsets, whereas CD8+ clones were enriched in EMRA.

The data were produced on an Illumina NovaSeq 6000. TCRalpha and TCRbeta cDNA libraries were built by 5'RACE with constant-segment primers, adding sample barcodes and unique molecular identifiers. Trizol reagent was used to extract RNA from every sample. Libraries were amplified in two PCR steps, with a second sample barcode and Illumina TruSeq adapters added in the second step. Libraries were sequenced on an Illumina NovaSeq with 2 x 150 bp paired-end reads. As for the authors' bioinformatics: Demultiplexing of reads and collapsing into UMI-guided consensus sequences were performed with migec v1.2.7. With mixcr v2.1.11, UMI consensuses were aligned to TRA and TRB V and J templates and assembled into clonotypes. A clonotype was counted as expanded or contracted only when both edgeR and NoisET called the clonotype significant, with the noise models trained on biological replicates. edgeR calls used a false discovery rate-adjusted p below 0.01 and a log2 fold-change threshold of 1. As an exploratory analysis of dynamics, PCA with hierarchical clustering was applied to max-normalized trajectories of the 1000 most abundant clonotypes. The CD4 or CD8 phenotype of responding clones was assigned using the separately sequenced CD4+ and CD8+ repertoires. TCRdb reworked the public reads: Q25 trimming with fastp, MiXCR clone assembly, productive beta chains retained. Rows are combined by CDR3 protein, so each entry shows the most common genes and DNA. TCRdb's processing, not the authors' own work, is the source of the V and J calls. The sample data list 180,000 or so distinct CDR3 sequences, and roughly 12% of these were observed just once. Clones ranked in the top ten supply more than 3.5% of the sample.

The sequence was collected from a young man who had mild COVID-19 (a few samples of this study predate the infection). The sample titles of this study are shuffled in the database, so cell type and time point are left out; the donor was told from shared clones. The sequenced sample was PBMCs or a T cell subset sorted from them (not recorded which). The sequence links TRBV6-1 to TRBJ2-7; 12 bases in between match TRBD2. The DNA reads TGTGCCAGCAGAGACCGGACTAGCGGGGCTTACGAGCAGTACTTC. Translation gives CASRDRTSGAYEQYF.